The rows below give T cell receptor beta chains drawn from one sample of a study of cytomegalovirus exposure and HLA in healthy donors. The repertoire was sequenced with immunoSEQ multiplex PCR; TCRdb's copy has only in-frame clones and lacks some. The sample consists of 120,000 to 150,000 clones, 70% to 75% of them appearing once. Sequencing was done on a sample of PBMCs. These receptors originate from a woman in her 30s in good health and CMV-seronegative. Each CDR3 is given with its conserved first and last residue. A D gene is named only where the DNA matches it firmly. The listing skips clone size in some rows; elsewhere it reads once, few, many or a size class.

J gene,clone size,V gene,D gene,CDR3 DNA,CDR3 protein
TRBJ1-1,.,TRBV28,.,TGTGCCAGCAGTTTTCGGAGAACTGAAGCTTTCTTT,CASSFRRTEAFF
TRBJ2-7,.,TRBV2,TRBD2,TGTGCCAGCAGTCCTATGACTAGCGGGAGGGACGAGCAGTACTTC,CASSPMTSGRDEQYF
TRBJ1-4,few,TRBV18,.,TGTGCCAGCTCATCAGCGGGGGAGGAAAAACTGTTTTTT,CASSSAGEEKLFF
TRBJ2-3,.,TRBV9,.,TGTGCCAGCAGCGTAGACGGTCCTAGCACAGATACGCAGTATTTT,CASSVDGPSTDTQYF
TRBJ1-3,.,TRBV18,TRBD1,TGTGCCAGCTCACTGGGACAGACTAACTCTGGAAACACCATATATTTT,CASSLGQTNSGNTIYF
TRBJ2-7,.,TRBV6-1,.,TGTGCCAGCAGTGCTTTCCAGGGGCCCTACGAGCAGTACTTC,CASSAFQGPYEQYF
TRBJ1-4,.,TRBV15,TRBD1,TGTGCCACTCAGACAGGGTTTAATGAAAAACTGTTTTTT,CATQTGFNEKLFF
TRBJ2-2,.,TRBV19,.,TGTGCCAGTACAGCGGAGGCCGGGGAGCTGTTTTTT,CASTAEAGELFF
TRBJ2-1,.,TRBV6-6,.,TGTGCCAGCTCATTCAATGAGCAGTTCTTC,CASSFNEQFF
TRBJ2-2,few,TRBV7-3,.,TGTGCCAGCAGCTTAAACATTCATCGGGAGCTGTTTTTT,CASSLNIHRELFF
TRBJ2-7,.,TRBV7-8,.,TGTGCCAGCAGCTTAGGGGGGGGACACTACGAGCAGTACTTC,CASSLGGGHYEQYF
TRBJ2-7,.,TRBV28,.,TGTGCCAGCAGTTTAGTGGCCACCGAGCAGTACTTC,CASSLVATEQYF
TRBJ1-5,once,TRBV25-1,.,TGTGCCAGCATCGGGGATCAGCCCCAGCATTTT,CASIGDQPQHF
TRBJ2-7,.,TRBV18,TRBD2,TGTGCCAGCTCAGCCGGGACTAGCGGGCGAAGCTCCTACGAGCAGTACTTC,CASSAGTSGRSSYEQYF
TRBJ2-2,.,TRBV27,TRBD2,TGTGCCAGCAGTTTACTGGCGGGGGGGTCGAACACCGGGGAGCTGTTTTTT,CASSLLAGGSNTGELFF
TRBJ2-3,.,TRBV28,TRBD2,TGTGCCAGCAGCCTAGCGACTAGCGGGAGGTCGACAGATACGCAGTATTTT,CASSLATSGRSTDTQYF
TRBJ1-6,.,TRBV9,TRBD1,TGTGCCAGCAGCGTGACAGGGAACAATTCACCCCTCCACTTT,CASSVTGNNSPLHF
TRBJ2-1,once,TRBV5-6,.,TGTGCCAGCAGCCTCAGAGGGTACGATGAGCAGTTCTTC,CASSLRGYDEQFF
TRBJ1-2,.,TRBV7-9,.,TGTGCCAGCAGCCCGCGGGTCGGCTATGGCTACACCTTC,CASSPRVGYGYTF
TRBJ1-2,.,TRBV6-5,.,TGTGCCAGCAGTTTCAGGATCAACTATGGCTACACCTTC,CASSFRINYGYTF
TRBJ1-6,.,TRBV6-5,.,TGTGCCAGCAGCCCACAGCTCGCCTATAATTCACCCCTCCACTTT,CASSPQLAYNSPLHF
TRBJ2-7,.,TRBV18,.,TGTGCCAGCTCACCAGGGACATTGACCTACGAGCAGTACTTC,CASSPGTLTYEQYF
TRBJ1-2,few,TRBV15,.,TGTGCCACCAGCAGAGAGGACGTGGGCAGGCAGGGATTC,CATSREDVGRQGF
TRBJ2-7,.,TRBV19,TRBD2,TGTGCCAGTAGTAGGACTAGCGCCTACGAGCAGTACTTC,CASSRTSAYEQYF
TRBJ2-5,.,TRBV5-6,.,TGTGCCAGCAGCTTGGTAGAGACTCGCCAAGAGACCCAGTACTTC,CASSLVETRQETQYF
TRBJ1-3,.,TRBV7-9,TRBD1,TGTGCCAGCAGCTTGCAGGGGGCTGGAAACACCATATATTTT,CASSLQGAGNTIYF
TRBJ1-5,.,TRBV6-5,.,TGTGCCAGCAGTCTTATGAGCAATCAGCCCCAGCATTTT,CASSLMSNQPQHF
TRBJ2-7,.,TRBV19,.,TGTGCCAGTAGTACGGACAGCGTCTCCTACGAGCAGTACTTC,CASSTDSVSYEQYF
TRBJ2-1,.,TRBV29-1,.,TGCAGCGCCCTAGCCAGGTCGACCTACAATGAGCAGTTCTTC,CSALARSTYNEQFF
TRBJ2-3,.,TRBV27,TRBD2,TGTGCCAGCAGTTTTCAGGGGCTAGCGGGGGGGCATGGTACGCAGTATTTT,CASSFQGLAGGHGTQYF
TRBJ2-1,.,TRBV9,.,TGTGCCAGCAGCGTTCGGAGGGTGGTGGACAATGAGCAGTTCTTC,CASSVRRVVDNEQFF
TRBJ2-5,.,TRBV7-3,TRBD2,TGTGCCAGCAGCTTAGGGGGGGTCCAAGAGACCCAGTACTTC,CASSLGGVQETQYF
TRBJ2-1,.,TRBV7-3,TRBD2,TGTGCCAGCAGCTTATCTCGGGGGGGCCCTCCGTTCTTC,CASSLSRGGPPFF
TRBJ1-1,.,TRBV5-1,.,TGCGCCAGCAGCGATTTGGGGGGACTGAACACTGAAGCTTTCTTT,CASSDLGGLNTEAFF
TRBJ2-7,.,TRBV10-2,TRBD2,TGCGCCAGCAGTGTGAGCGGGAGCTCCTACGAGCAGTACTTC,CASSVSGSSYEQYF